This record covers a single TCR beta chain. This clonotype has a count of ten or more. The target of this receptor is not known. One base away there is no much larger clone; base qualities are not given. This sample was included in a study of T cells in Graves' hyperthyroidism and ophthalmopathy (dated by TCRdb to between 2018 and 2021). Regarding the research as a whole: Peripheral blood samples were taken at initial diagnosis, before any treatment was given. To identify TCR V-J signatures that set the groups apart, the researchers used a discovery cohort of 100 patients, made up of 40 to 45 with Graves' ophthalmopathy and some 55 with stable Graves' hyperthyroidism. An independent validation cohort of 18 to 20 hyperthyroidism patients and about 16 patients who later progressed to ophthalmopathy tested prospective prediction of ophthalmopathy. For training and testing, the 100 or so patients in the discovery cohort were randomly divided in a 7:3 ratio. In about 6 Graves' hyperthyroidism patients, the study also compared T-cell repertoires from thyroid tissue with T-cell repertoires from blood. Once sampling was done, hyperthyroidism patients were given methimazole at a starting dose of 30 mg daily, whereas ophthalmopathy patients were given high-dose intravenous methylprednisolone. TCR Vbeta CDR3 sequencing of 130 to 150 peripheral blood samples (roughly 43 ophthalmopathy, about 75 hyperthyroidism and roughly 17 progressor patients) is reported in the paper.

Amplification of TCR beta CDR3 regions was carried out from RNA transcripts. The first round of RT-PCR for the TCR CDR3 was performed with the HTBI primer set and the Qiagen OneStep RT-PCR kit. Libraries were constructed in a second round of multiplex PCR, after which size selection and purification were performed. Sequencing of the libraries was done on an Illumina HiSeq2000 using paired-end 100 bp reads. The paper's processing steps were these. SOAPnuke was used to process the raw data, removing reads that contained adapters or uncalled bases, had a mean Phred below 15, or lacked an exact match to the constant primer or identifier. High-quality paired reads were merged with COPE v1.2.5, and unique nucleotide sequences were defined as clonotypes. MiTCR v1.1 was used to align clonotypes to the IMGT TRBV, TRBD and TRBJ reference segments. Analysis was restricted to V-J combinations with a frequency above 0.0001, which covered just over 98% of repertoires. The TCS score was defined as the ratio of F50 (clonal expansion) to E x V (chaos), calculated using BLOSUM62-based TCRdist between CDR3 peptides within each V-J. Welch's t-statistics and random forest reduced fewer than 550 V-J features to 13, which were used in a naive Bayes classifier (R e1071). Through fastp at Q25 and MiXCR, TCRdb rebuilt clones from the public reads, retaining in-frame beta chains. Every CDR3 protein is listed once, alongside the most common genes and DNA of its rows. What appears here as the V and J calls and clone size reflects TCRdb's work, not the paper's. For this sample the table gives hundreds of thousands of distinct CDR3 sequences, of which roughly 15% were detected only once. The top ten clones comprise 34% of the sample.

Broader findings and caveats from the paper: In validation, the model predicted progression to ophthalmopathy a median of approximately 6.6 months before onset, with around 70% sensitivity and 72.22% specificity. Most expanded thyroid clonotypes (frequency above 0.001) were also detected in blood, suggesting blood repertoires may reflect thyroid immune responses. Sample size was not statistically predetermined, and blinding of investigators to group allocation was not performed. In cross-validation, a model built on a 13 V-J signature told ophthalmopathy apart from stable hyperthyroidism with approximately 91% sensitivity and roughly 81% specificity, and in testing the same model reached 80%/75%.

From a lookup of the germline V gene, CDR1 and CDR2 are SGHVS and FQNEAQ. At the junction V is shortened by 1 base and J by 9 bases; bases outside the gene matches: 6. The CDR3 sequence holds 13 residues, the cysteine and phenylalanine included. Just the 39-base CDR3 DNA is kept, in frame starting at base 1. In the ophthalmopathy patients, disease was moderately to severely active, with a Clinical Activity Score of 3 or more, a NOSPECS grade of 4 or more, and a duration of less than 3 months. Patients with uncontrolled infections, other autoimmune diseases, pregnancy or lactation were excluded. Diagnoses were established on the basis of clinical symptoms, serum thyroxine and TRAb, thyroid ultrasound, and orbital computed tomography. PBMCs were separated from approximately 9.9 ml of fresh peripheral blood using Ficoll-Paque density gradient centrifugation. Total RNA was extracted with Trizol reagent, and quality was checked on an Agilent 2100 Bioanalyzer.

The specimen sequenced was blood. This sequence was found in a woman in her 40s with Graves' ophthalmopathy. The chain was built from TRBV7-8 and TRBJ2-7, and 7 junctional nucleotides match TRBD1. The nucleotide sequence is TGTGCCAGCAGCTTAGGACAGGGACCTCGGCAGTACTTC. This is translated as CASSLGQGPRQYF.